This TCR beta chain derives from a study of blood T cells in healthy people across ages. Then a second PCR, running roughly 6 to 12 cycles, was carried out with a sample-barcoded 5' primer and a J-beta primer mix. TCRdb called the 5' RACE reads again in MiXCR, with one record for every CDR3 protein. This table has about 1.6 million distinct CDR3 sequences, almost 35% appearing once. A single count supports this clonotype. Peripheral blood, about 10 milliliters per donor, was collected. This receptor was obtained from a woman under 40 in good health. Sequencing was performed on blood.

CDR3 coding DNA: TGTGCCACCAGCACACGCAGGGGGCATAGCAATGAGCAGTTCTTC. Residues: CATSTRRGHSNEQFF. J is TRBJ2-1 and V is TRBV15; 8 positions match TRBD1. Germline-derived CDR1 and CDR2 are LNHNV and YYDKDF (reference sequence). The CDR3 sequence is 15 residues long. The ends lost 4 bases at V and 6 bases at J; junction bases unmatched: 8.